This section outlines one T cell receptor beta chain sequence together with its context. The antigen remains unidentified. TCRdb re-analysed the reads in MiXCR, keeping a single row per CDR3 protein. The table lists 300,000 to 400,000 distinct CDR3 sequences, roughly 18% of them singletons. The data derive from a study of T cell repertoires in cytomegalovirus infection. General study points: In two of eight donors, the top clonotype was HLA-C-restricted CMV-specific.

This CDR3 has 14 residues. V was clipped by 4 bases and J by 2 bases, with 10 bases between them. Germline lookup yields CDR1 SGHVS and CDR2 FQNEAQ. Sequencing input: PBMCs. This receptor was taken from a human donor in good health (CMV status not recorded). Some clones in this sample may be carry-over from other donors' samples. The chain links TRBV7-8 to TRBJ2-3; TRBD1 or TRBD2 may be the D gene (5 bases each). CDR3: CASSSRDHTDTQYF. As DNA, the CDR3 is TGTGCCAGCAGCTCCCGGGACCACACAGATACGCAGTATTTT.